The 30 T cell receptor beta chains presented below share a single source sample, sequenced in a study of blood T cell repertoires in COVID-19. Only in-frame clones appear in the TCRdb table, and some are missing; sequencing was by immunoSEQ multiplex PCR. The sample lists 70,000 to 80,000 clones, less than 90% occurring once. The specimen sequenced was peripheral blood. The source of these receptors is a man at least 80 years old in a cohort sampled during active COVID-19.

J is TRBJ2-3 and V is TRBV24-1; TRBD1 matches 11 bases. Losses at the gene ends were 9 bases for V and 5 bases for J; bases not matched to a gene: 3. The germline CDR1 and CDR2 sequences are KGHDR and SFDVKD. The CDR3 spans 13 residues. As DNA, the CDR3 is TGTGCCACCGGGACAGGGGGTCAAGATACGCAGTATTTT. Translated: CATGTGGQDTQYF.

This sequence joins TRBV19 and TRBJ1-5, with D unresolved. This CDR3 has 15 residues. V was pared by 3 bases and J by 8 bases, with 17 bases between. Germline V gene sequence: CDR1 LNHDA, CDR2 SQIVND (reference sequence). CDR3 sequence: CASSMRETFPKPQHF. The CDR3 coding sequence is TGTGCCAGTAGTATGAGGGAAACCTTTCCAAAGCCCCAGCATTTT.

The rearrangement joins TRBV2 to TRBJ2-1, with 9 bases fitting TRBD2. The length of the CDR3 is 14 residues. V was pared by 6 bases and J by 4 bases, with 4 bases of the junction left unmatched. The germline CDR1 and CDR2 sequences are SNHLY and FYNNEI. CDR3 sequence: CASRAGGHYNEQFF. CDR3 DNA: TGTGCCAGCAGGGCGGGGGGGCATTACAATGAGCAGTTCTTC.

This clone was found a few times. The chain uses TRBV19 and TRBJ1-1; TRBD1 agrees at 7 bases. V gave up 6 bases and J gave up 3 bases; unmatched junction bases: 4. Germline values: CDR1 LNHDA, CDR2 SQIVND (reference sequence). The CDR3 is made up of 13 amino acids. For the CDR3, the DNA is TGTGCCAGTAGCAGCAGGGGGTACACTGAAGCTTTCTTT. Amino acids: CASSSRGYTEAFF. Supplemented by reference TRBV19 and TRBJ1-1, the full variable domain reads DGGITQSPKYLFRKEGQNVTLSCEQNLNHDAMYWYRQDPGQGLRLIYYSQIVNDFQKGDIAEGYSVSREKKESFPLTVTSAQKNPTAFYLCASSSRGYTEAFFGQGTRLTVV.

V and J are TRBV5-6 and TRBJ2-5, with D possibly being TRBD1 (6 bases). The V end lost 2 bases, the J end lost 5 bases, and 16 bases lay between the germline ends. This CDR3 region has 15 residues. Looked up from germline, CDR1 is SGHDT and CDR2 is YYEEEE. CDR3 loop: CASSFRGKTRETQYF. Here the CDR3 DNA reads TGTGCCAGCAGCTTCAGGGGAAAAACCAGGGAGACCCAGTACTTC. The full variable domain, rest sourced from reference TRBV5-6 and TRBJ2-5, is DAGVTQSPTHLIKTRGQQVTLRCSPKSGHDTVSWYQQALGQGPQFIFQYYEEEERQRGNFPDRFSGHQFPNYSSELNVNALLLGDSALYLCASSFRGKTRETQYFGPGTRLLVL.

The chain carries TRBV6-6 and TRBJ1-1, with D possibly being TRBD1 (5 bases). The germline V gene has CDR1 MNHNY and CDR2 SVGAGI (reference sequence). Trimming pared 3 bases from V and 11 bases from J, leaving 19 bases between. The CDR3 spans 14 residues. CDR3 in DNA: TGTGCCAGCAGTTATGACAGTATGGCAAGTGATGCTTTCTTT. This translates into CASSYDSMASDAFF.

The V gene is TRBV10-2, the J gene TRBJ2-1; TRBD2 aligns across 11 bases. Unmatched junction bases numbered 4, after V lost 3 bases and J lost 3 bases. CDR1 is WSHSY and CDR2 is SAAADI in the germline V gene. This CDR3 contains 16 residues. The CDR3 DNA reads TGCGCCAGCAGTGACTCACTAGCGGGGGTCTACAATGAGCAGTTCTTC. Translated, it gives CASSDSLAGVYNEQFF.

The chain couples TRBV2 to TRBJ2-5; 12 bases are a match to TRBD2. Germline loops: CDR1 SNHLY, CDR2 FYNNEI. The CDR3 loop spans 17 amino acids. V trimming: 1 base; J trimming: 1 base; junction bases outside the gene matches: 4. CDR3 amino acids: CASSEVTSGGIQETQYF. Here the CDR3 DNA reads TGTGCCAGCAGTGAAGTCACTAGCGGGGGGATCCAAGAGACCCAGTACTTC.

In this sample, this clone turned up a few times. This rearrangement joins TRBV19 to TRBJ1-6; 8 bases align to TRBD1. The CDR3 contains 15 residues. After removal of 5 bases from V and 5 bases from J, the junction contained 5 bases not matched to a gene. Germline V CDR1 and CDR2: LNHDA, SQIVND (reference sequence). CDR3 amino acids: CASSVTGVDNSPLHF. CDR3 DNA: TGTGCCAGTAGTGTGACAGGGGTTGATAATTCACCCCTCCACTTT.

This clone was found once. The V call is TRBV15, the J call TRBJ2-7, with D maybe TRBD1 (5 bases). The germline CDR1 and CDR2 sequences are LNHNV and YYDKDF (reference sequence). V gave up 1 base and J gave up 2 bases, with 9 bases separating them. CDR3 length equals 14 residues. In DNA, the CDR3 is TGTGCCACCAGCAGAGGACAGCCACCCTACGAGCAGTACGTC. As protein: CATSRGQPPYEQYV.

V usage is TRBV29-1 and J usage is TRBJ1-2, with a tentative D call TRBD1 (6 bases). The CDR3 has 13 residues. V dropped 7 bases and J dropped 4 bases, with 16 bases sitting between them. The V gene's germline CDR1 is SQVTM and CDR2 ANQGSEA. In nucleotides, the CDR3 is TGCAGCGCCCAACCAGGGGCATCCTATGGCTACACCTTC. It encodes CSAQPGASYGYTF.

This clone has a single count. V usage is TRBV10-1 and J usage is TRBJ2-2; D possibly corresponds to TRBD2 (5 bases). V lost 4 bases and J lost 3, with 12 bases in between. The V gene's germline CDR1 is WNHNN and CDR2 SYGVQD (reference sequence). This CDR3 has 15 amino acids. CDR3 sequence reads: CASSGSRADTGELFF. The CDR3 DNA reads TGCGCCAGCAGTGGGTCGAGGGCGGACACCGGGGAGCTGTTTTTT.

A remark on this clone: At one end the junction does not follow the germline gene, possibly because of a read error. The gene calls are TRBV3-1 (or the pseudogene TRBV3-2) and TRBJ1-2; a weak D match, TRBD1 (5 bases). The germline V gene encodes CDR1 LGHDT and CDR2 YNNKEL (reference sequence). The length of the CDR3 is 13 residues. The CDR3, as DNA: TGTGCCAGCAGCCAAGAAGGTAGGAGCGGGGGAAACTTC. Protein: CASSQEGRSGGNF.

This clone was recorded only once. This chain joins TRBV7-8 and TRBJ2-7; the D gene is possibly TRBD1 (5 bases). Per the germline V gene, CDR1 is SGHVS and CDR2 is FQNEAQ. Between the trimmed V and J ends, which lost 1 base and 5 bases, there was a span of 12 bases. CDR3 size: 14 residues. CDR3 protein: CASSLGQGTDEQYV. The CDR3 coding sequence is TGTGCCAGCAGCTTAGGGCAGGGTACCGACGAGCAGTACGTC.

This clone was seen a handful of times. The V gene is TRBV7-2, the J gene TRBJ2-3; maybe TRBD1 (5 bases). CDR3 length: 15 amino acids. Trimming shortened V by 1 base and J by 2 bases, and 10 bases separated the two germline ends. Germline assignment: CDR1 SGHTA and CDR2 FQGNSA. CDR3 DNA sequence: TGTGCCAGCAGCTTAGAAGGGGCCACCACAGATACGCAGTATTTT. Its protein is CASSLEGATTDTQYF.

This chain joins TRBV15 and TRBJ2-4; 8 bases align to TRBD2. Germline V gene data show CDR1 as LNHNV and CDR2 as YYDKDF (reference sequence). This CDR3 spans 18 amino acids. Losses at the gene ends were 3 bases for V and 1 base for J; bases not matched to a gene: 11. The CDR3 here is CATSSAYLAGEAKNIQYF. CDR3 nucleotide sequence: TGTGCCACCAGCAGCGCATATCTAGCGGGTGAGGCCAAAAACATTCAGTACTTC.

The V gene is TRBV7-2, the J gene TRBJ1-5; D possibly corresponds to TRBD1 (5 bases). The germline gives CDR1 SGHTA, CDR2 FQGNSA. The CDR3 is 15 amino acids. Deletions cut 4 bases from V and 4 bases from J, with 14 bases between. CDR3 sequence reads: CASSSQAGWNQPQHF. CDR3 DNA: TGTGCCAGCAGCTCGCAGGCAGGGTGGAATCAGCCCCAGCATTTT.

CDR3 residues: CASSSLLPGRGLAAFF. CDR3 DNA: TGTGCCAGCAGTTCCCTCCTCCCCGGCAGGGGATTAGCAGCTTTCTTT. V usage is TRBV28 and J usage is TRBJ1-1, with D perhaps TRBD1 (6 bases). Germline values: CDR1 MDHEN, CDR2 SYDVKM. Trimming stripped 4 bases from V and 10 bases from J, with 25 bases between. The CDR3 has 16 amino acids.

The V and J genes are TRBV5-8 and TRBJ1-5, with D possibly TRBD1 on 5 matching bases. Trimming removed 4 bases from V and 2 bases from J, with 16 bases in between. Germline CDR1 and CDR2: SGHTS and YDEGEE. This CDR3 contains 16 residues. DNA for the CDR3: TGTGCCAGCAGCCCTTGGAGGGGTATTGGCAATCAGCCCCAGCATTTT. Residues: CASSPWRGIGNQPQHF.

This chain links TRBV10-3 with TRBJ2-3; 9 positions agree with TRBD2. J gave up 5 bases and V 2 bases, and 8 bases lay outside the gene matches. CDR1 is ENHRY and CDR2 is SYGVKD in the germline V gene. The CDR3 length is 16 residues. Here the CDR3 reads CAISERAGGRGDTQYF. The CDR3 bases are TGTGCCATCAGTGAGCGGGCGGGGGGGCGTGGAGATACGCAGTATTTT.

The chain is built from TRBV28 and TRBJ1-4; 9 bases match TRBD1. The CDR3 runs 15 residues. Germline V gene data show CDR1 as MDHEN and CDR2 as SYDVKM. With 6 bases clipped from V and 7 bases from J, the junction kept 9 bases outside the gene matches. This CDR3 is CASSSLQGAVEKLFF. CDR3 sequence (DNA): TGTGCCAGCAGCTCCCTACAGGGGGCAGTTGAAAAACTGTTTTTT.

The rearrangement links TRBV28 to TRBJ1-1; unclear D gene. From germline, CDR1 is MDHEN and CDR2 SYDVKM. The CDR3 runs to 11 residues. The V gene lost 6 bases and the J gene lost 12 bases, with 14 bases spanning the gap. The CDR3 sequence: CASRSFRASFF. DNA of the CDR3: TGTGCCAGCAGAAGTTTCCGCGCCTCTTTCTTT. The full variable domain, rest sourced from reference TRBV28 and TRBJ1-1, is DVKVTQSSRYLVKRTGEKVFLECVQDMDHENMFWYRQDPGLGLRLIYFSYDVKMKEKGDIPEGYSVSREKKERFSLILESASTNQTSMYLCASRSFRASFFGQGTRLTVV.

This chain connects TRBV19 to TRBJ1-4; D not resolved. V was trimmed by 6 bases and J by 8 bases, leaving 16 bases between them. The CDR3 runs to 14 residues. In germline, CDR1 is LNHDA, CDR2 SQIVND (reference sequence). The CDR3 loop reads CASSLGRVGEKLFF. Written as DNA, the CDR3 is TGTGCCAGTAGCCTAGGGAGAGTTGGCGAAAAACTGTTTTTT.

The gene calls are TRBV27 and TRBJ1-1, with 10 bases fitting TRBD1. Germline CDR1 MNHEY, CDR2 SMNVEV (reference sequence). With 10 bases clipped from V and 7 bases from J, the junction kept 18 bases outside the gene matches. There are 16 residues in the CDR3. DNA for the CDR3: TGTGCCACCCAATACCTGACAGGGGGCGCGTTTAGTGAAGCTTTCTTT. Its translation: CATQYLTGGAFSEAFF.

The J gene is TRBJ2-5, the V gene TRBV11-2, with D tentatively TRBD2 (5 bases). V was clipped by 4 bases and J by 4 bases, with 19 bases between them. This CDR3 spans 16 amino acids. Germline assignment: CDR1 SGHAT and CDR2 FQNNGV. The CDR3 region is CASSSLAPGIPETQYF. CDR3 DNA sequence: TGTGCCAGCAGCTCCCTGGCACCGGGGATCCCAGAGACCCAGTACTTC.

The chain links TRBV5-6 to TRBJ2-3, with D possibly being TRBD2 (5 bases). The V gene's germline CDR1 is SGHDT and CDR2 YYEEEE. V was clipped by 0 bases and J by 3 bases, with 17 bases between them. The CDR3 extends over 17 amino acids. The DNA for the CDR3 is TGTGCCAGCAGCTTGGCGACTAATCCCCATTCGACAGATACGCAGTATTTT. This codes for CASSLATNPHSTDTQYF.

This chain connects TRBV5-6 to TRBJ2-5; possibly TRBD2 for D (5 bases). This CDR3 has 14 residues. CDR1 SGHDT and CDR2 YYEEEE come from the germline V gene. The V gene lost 2 bases and the J gene lost 5 bases, with 13 bases spanning the gap. CDR3 loop: CASSFIGVRETQYF. The CDR3 DNA sequence: TGTGCCAGCAGCTTTATCGGGGTACGTGAGACCCAGTACTTC.

The chain couples TRBV19 to TRBJ2-3, with D possibly TRBD1 on 5 matching bases. V was pared by 3 bases and J by 2 bases, with 12 bases between. In germline, CDR1 is LNHDA, CDR2 SQIVND (reference sequence). The CDR3 has 15 residues. CDR3 DNA sequence: TGTGCCAGTAGTATCTCCGGCAGGGCCACAGATACGCAGTATTTT. Protein: CASSISGRATDTQYF.

The chain recombines TRBV30 with TRBJ1-5; D ambiguous. CDR1 and CDR2 from the germline V gene are GTSNPN and SVGIG (reference sequence). The CDR3 is 13 amino acids. The V and J ends lost 7 bases and 4 bases respectively, with 14 bases between them. The CDR3 region has the DNA TGTGCCTCCTCCCCCAGCGGAAATCAGCCCCAGCATTTT. Protein product: CASSPSGNQPQHF.

The J gene is TRBJ1-5, the V gene TRBV3-1 (or the pseudogene TRBV3-2), with 7 bases matching TRBD1. V lost 3 bases and J lost 5; bases outside the gene matches: 4. The CDR3 has 14 amino acids. Germline V gene lookup returns CDR1 LGHDT and CDR2 YNNKEL (reference sequence). CDR3 region: CASSHGTDDQPQHF. In nucleotides, the CDR3 is TGTGCCAGCAGCCACGGGACAGACGATCAGCCCCAGCATTTT.